The clone carrying this T cell receptor (beta chain) was found many times. Its antigen is currently unknown. Germline assignment: CDR1 MDHEN and CDR2 SYDVKM. Unmatched junction bases numbered 14, after V lost 4 bases and J lost 0 bases. There are 19 residues in the CDR3. The data are from a study of identical twins. Study-wide results and caveats: Modeled out-of-frame TCR alpha sharing in monozygotic twins fell below observed levels. While abundant cord blood beta clonotypes carried fewer insertions, memory repertoires showed no such pattern.

From the 5' RACE reads, TCRdb called clonotypes with MiXCR, one entry per CDR3 protein. The table includes about 550,000 distinct CDR3 sequences, 20% to 25% detected once. The data also belong to a second study, concerning yellow fever vaccine responses in identical twins. That source reports: Among the twins, the vaccine T cell response reportedly seemed partly convergent and partly personalized.

The sequence derives from a woman between 18 and 29 years old in good health. Sample: CD4+ T cells sorted from blood. The V and J genes are TRBV28 and TRBJ2-2; TRBD1 matches at 7 bases. The CDR3: CASSSWRTGPLANTGELFF. Written as DNA, the CDR3 is TGTGCCAGCAGTTCCTGGCGGACAGGCCCCCTGGCGAACACCGGGGAGCTGTTTTTT. Full variable domain (rest looked up from reference TRBV28 and TRBJ2-2): DVKVTQSSRYLVKRTGEKVFLECVQDMDHENMFWYRQDPGLGLRLIYFSYDVKMKEKGDIPEGYSVSREKKERFSLILESASTNQTSMYLCASSSWRTGPLANTGELFFGEGSRLTVL.